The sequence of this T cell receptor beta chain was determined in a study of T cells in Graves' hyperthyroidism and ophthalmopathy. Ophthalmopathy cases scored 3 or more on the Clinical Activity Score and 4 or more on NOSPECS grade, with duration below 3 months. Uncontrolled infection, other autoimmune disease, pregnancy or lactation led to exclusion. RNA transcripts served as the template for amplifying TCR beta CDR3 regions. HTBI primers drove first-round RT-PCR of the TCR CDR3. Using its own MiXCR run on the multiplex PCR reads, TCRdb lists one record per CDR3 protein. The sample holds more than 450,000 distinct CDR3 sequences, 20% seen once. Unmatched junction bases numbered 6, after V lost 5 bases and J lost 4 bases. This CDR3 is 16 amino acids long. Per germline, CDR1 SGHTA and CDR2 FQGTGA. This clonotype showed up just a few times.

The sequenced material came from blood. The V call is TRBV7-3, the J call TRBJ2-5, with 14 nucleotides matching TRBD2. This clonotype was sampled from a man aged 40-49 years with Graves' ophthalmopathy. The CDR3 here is CASSPTSGRDRETQYF. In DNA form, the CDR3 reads TGTGCCAGCAGCCCGACTAGCGGGAGGGATCGAGAGACCCAGTACTTC.